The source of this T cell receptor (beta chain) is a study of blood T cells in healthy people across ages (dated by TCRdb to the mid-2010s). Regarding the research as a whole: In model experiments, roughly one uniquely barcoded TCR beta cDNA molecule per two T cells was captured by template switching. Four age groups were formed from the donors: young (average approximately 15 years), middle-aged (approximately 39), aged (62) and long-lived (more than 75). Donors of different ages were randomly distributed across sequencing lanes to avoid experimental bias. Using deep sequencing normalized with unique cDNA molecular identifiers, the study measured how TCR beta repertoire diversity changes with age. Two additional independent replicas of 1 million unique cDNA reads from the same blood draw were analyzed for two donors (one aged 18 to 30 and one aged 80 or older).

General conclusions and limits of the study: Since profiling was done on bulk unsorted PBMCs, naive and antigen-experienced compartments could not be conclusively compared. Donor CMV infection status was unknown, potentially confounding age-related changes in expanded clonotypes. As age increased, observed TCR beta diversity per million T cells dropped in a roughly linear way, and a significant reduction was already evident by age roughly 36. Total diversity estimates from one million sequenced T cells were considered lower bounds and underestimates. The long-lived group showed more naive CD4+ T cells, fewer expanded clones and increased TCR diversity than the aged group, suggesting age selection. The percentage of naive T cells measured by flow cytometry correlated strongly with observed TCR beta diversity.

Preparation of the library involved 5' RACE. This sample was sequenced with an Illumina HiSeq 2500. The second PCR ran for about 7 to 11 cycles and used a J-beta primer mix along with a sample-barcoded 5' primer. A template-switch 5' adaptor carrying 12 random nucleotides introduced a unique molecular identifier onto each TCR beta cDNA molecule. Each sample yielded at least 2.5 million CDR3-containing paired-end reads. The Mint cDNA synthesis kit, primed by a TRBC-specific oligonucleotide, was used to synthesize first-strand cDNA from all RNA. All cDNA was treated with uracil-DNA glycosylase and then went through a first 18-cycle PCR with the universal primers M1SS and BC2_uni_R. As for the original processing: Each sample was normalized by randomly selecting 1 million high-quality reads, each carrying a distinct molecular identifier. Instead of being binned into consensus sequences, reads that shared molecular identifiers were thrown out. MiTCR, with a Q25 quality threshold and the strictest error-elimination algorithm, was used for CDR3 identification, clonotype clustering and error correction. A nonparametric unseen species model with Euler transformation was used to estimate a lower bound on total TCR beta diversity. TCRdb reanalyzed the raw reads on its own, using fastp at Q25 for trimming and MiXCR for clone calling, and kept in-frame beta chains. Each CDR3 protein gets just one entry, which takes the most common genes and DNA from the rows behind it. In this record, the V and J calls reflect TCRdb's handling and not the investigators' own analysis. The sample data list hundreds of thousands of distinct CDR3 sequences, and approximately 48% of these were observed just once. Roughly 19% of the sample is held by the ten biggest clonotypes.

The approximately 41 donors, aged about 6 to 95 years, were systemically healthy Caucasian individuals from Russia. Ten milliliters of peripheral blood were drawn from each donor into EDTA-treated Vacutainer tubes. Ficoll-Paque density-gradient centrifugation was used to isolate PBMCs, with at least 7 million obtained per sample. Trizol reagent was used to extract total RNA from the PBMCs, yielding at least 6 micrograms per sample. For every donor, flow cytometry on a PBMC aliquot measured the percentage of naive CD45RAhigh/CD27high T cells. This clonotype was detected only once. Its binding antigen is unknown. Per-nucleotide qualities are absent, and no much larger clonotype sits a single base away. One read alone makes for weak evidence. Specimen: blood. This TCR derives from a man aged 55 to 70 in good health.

In nucleotides, the sequence is TGTGCCAGCAGCCAAGAATGGGCAGGGCAGTCCTACGAGCAGTACTTC. It encodes CASSQEWAGQSYEQYF. The sequence is built from TRBV4-2 and TRBJ2-7; TRBD1 is possibly the D segment (5 matching bases). Trimming removed 0 bases from V and 1 base from J, leaving 13 bases between the germline ends. Per the germline V gene, LGHNA is the CDR1 and YNFKEQ is the CDR2. Taken from cysteine to phenylalanine, the CDR3 has 16 residues. Just the 48-base CDR3 DNA is kept, in frame starting at base 1.